Presented here are 17 T cell receptor beta chains from one specimen sequenced in a study of blood T cell repertoires in COVID-19. Sequenced by immunoSEQ multiplex PCR; TCRdb stores in-frame clones only, minus some. The sample yields 110,000 to 150,000 clones, around four fifths seen once. The sequenced sample consisted of peripheral blood. These receptors all stem from a human donor in a cohort sampled during active COVID-19.

The chain recombines TRBV18 with TRBJ1-2, with D possibly matching TRBD1 (5 bases). Trimming cost V 2 bases and J 4 bases, with 11 bases left between them. Germline V CDR1 and CDR2: KGHSH, LQKENI. CDR3 length: 14 residues. CDR3 sequence reads: CASSPATGRYGYTF. In nucleotides, the CDR3 is TGTGCCAGCTCACCAGCCACAGGACGCTATGGCTACACCTTC.

V and J are TRBV3-1 (or the pseudogene TRBV3-2) and TRBJ2-5, with no clear D. The V gene's germline CDR1 is LGHDT and CDR2 YNNKEL (reference sequence). Deletions cut 1 base from V and 7 bases from J, with 13 bases between. The CDR3 is made up of 14 amino acids. In DNA, the CDR3 is TGTGCCAGCAGCCAAGGGGCTGGGCCAGGGACCCAGTACTTC. Its protein product is CASSQGAGPGTQYF.

V usage is TRBV19 and J usage is TRBJ2-7; 8 bases fit TRBD1. The CDR3 consists of 21 residues. V was pared by 3 bases and J by 2 bases, with 24 bases of the junction left unmatched. Germline CDR1 and CDR2: LNHDA and SQIVND (reference sequence). CDR3 protein: CASSMLTPGTGNSGSPYEQYF. Written as DNA, the CDR3 is TGTGCCAGTAGTATGCTGACCCCCGGGACAGGCAATAGCGGCTCGCCCTACGAGCAGTACTTC. The full variable domain, its missing parts supplied by reference TRBV19 and TRBJ2-7, is DGGITQSPKYLFRKEGQNVTLSCEQNLNHDAMYWYRQDPGQGLRLIYYSQIVNDFQKGDIAEGYSVSREKKESFPLTVTSAQKNPTAFYLCASSMLTPGTGNSGSPYEQYFGPGTRLTVT.

The gene calls are TRBV19 and TRBJ2-1; 8 bases align to TRBD2. The V and J ends lost 6 bases and 5 bases, in that order; junction bases with no gene match: 12. Germline-derived CDR1 and CDR2 are LNHDA and SQIVND (reference sequence). The CDR3 consists of 16 residues. CDR3 nucleotide sequence: TGTGCCAGTAGGCCTTTCGGAGCGGGAGACCACAATGAGCAGTTCTTC. Protein sequence: CASRPFGAGDHNEQFF.

The V gene is TRBV7-8, the J gene TRBJ1-4; 8 bases agree with TRBD1. V lost 9 bases, J lost 4 bases, and 10 bases stayed unmatched. The CDR3 contains 15 residues. Germline V gene data show CDR1 as SGHVS and CDR2 as FQNEAQ. CDR3 DNA sequence: TGTGCCAGTACAATCCAGGGGGCAAGTAATGAAAAACTGTTTTTT. Translated: CASTIQGASNEKLFF.

This rearrangement joins TRBV7-9 to TRBJ2-3; a possible D gene is TRBD2 (5 bases). This CDR3 region has 11 residues. CDR1 and CDR2 (germline): SEHNR, FQNEAQ (reference sequence). Trimming removed 5 bases from V and 12 bases from J, with 12 bases in between. CDR3 sequence: CASSEGYIQYF. The CDR3 DNA reads TGTGCCAGCAGCGAGGGTTATATACAGTATTTT.

The chain carries TRBV2 and TRBJ1-1; 12 bases agree with TRBD1. Germline CDR1 and CDR2: SNHLY and FYNNEI. This CDR3 has 14 amino acids. V lost 7 bases, J lost 11 bases, and 11 bases stayed unmatched. The CDR3 region has the DNA TGTGCCAGCAATCGGGACAGGGGGCCGTTCGCGGCTTTCTTT. It codes for CASNRDRGPFAAFF.

The chain carries TRBV6-5 and TRBJ1-2; tentatively, D is TRBD1 (5 bases). Trimming pared 0 bases from V and 4 bases from J, leaving 12 bases between. The germline CDR1 and CDR2 sequences are MNHEY and SVGAGI. This CDR3 has 15 amino acids. DNA of the CDR3: TGTGCCAGCAGTTACTCCCCTGGGGCTGGCTATGGCTACACCTTC. The encoded protein is CASSYSPGAGYGYTF.

The chain has TRBV11-2 and TRBJ1-2; 10 bases are a match to TRBD1. The J segment lost 1 base and the V segment lost 5 bases, leaving 10 bases of the junction unmatched. Germline V gene lookup returns CDR1 SGHAT and CDR2 FQNNGV. The CDR3 totals 17 residues. The CDR3 DNA sequence: TGTGCCAGCAGCGGTTCGGGACAGGGGATCCTTAACTATGGCTACACCTTC. Its translation is CASSGSGQGILNYGYTF.

This sequence joins TRBV7-9 and TRBJ2-3; TRBD2 is a possible D gene (6 bases). Germline values: CDR1 SEHNR, CDR2 FQNEAQ (reference sequence). V gave up 1 base and J gave up 2 bases, with 13 bases separating them. The CDR3 sequence is 16 residues long. CDR3 bases: TGTGCCAGCAGCTTAGGACTAGGTAGTTCCACAGATACGCAGTATTTT. Translating it yields CASSLGLGSSTDTQYF. Together with reference TRBV7-9 and TRBJ2-3, the CDR3 gives the full variable domain: DTGVSQNPRHKITKRGQNVTFRCDPISEHNRLYWYRQTLGQGPEFLTYFQNEAQLEKSRLLSDRFSAERPKGSFSTLEIQRTEQGDSAMYLCASSLGLGSSTDTQYFGPGTRLTVL.

This rearrangement joins TRBV19 to TRBJ2-1; 13 bases match TRBD2. CDR3 length: 15 residues. The junction had 6 bases not matched to a gene; V was cut back by 3 bases and J by 10 bases. CDR1 and CDR2 (germline): LNHDA, SQIVND (reference sequence). The CDR3 loop is CASSIGTSGNYEQFF. The DNA of the CDR3 is TGTGCCAGTAGTATCGGGACTAGCGGGAACTACGAGCAGTTCTTC. The full variable domain, with the rest looked up from reference TRBV19 and TRBJ2-1, is DGGITQSPKYLFRKEGQNVTLSCEQNLNHDAMYWYRQDPGQGLRLIYYSQIVNDFQKGDIAEGYSVSREKKESFPLTVTSAQKNPTAFYLCASSIGTSGNYEQFFGPGTRLTVL.

This chain links TRBV30 with TRBJ1-1; tentatively, D is TRBD1 (5 bases). Germline V gene lookup returns CDR1 GTSNPN and CDR2 SVGIG (reference sequence). The ends were cut back, 5 bases at V and 6 bases at J, with 19 bases in the middle. The CDR3 sequence is 14 residues long. The CDR3, as DNA: TGTGCCTGGCAGGGTGGGGTCGGGAGGTCTGAAGCTTTCTTT. Translation: CAWQGGVGRSEAFF.

V is TRBV6-2 or TRBV6-3 and J is TRBJ2-3; 9 bases fit TRBD2. V shed 2 bases and J 5 bases; nucleotides not matched to a gene: 8. Germline values: CDR1 MNHEY, CDR2 SVGEGT. The CDR3 has 16 residues. CDR3 nucleotides: TGTGCCAGCAGTTACGGTACTAGCGGGCACAGAGATACGCAGTATTTT. Translation: CASSYGTSGHRDTQYF.

The rearrangement joins TRBV2 to TRBJ2-2; D is unresolved. Trimming cost V 7 bases and J 6 bases, with 18 bases left between them. CDR3 length: 15 residues. Germline loops: CDR1 SNHLY, CDR2 FYNNEI. The CDR3 nucleotides are TGTGCCAGCATGGAGTGGCTTGCCCAAGCCGGGGAGCTGTTTTTT. Amino acid sequence: CASMEWLAQAGELFF. Together with reference TRBV2 and TRBJ2-2, the CDR3 gives the full variable domain: EPEVTQTPSHQVTQMGQEVILRCVPISNHLYFYWYRQILGQKVEFLVSFYNNEISEKSEIFDDQFSVERPDGSNFTLKIRSTKLEDSAMYFCASMEWLAQAGELFFGEGSRLTVL.

The chain joins TRBV7-2 to TRBJ2-1; TRBD2 matches 11 bases. V dropped 6 bases and J dropped 7; count of bases not matched to a gene: 5. Germline V lookup: CDR1 SGHTA, CDR2 FQGNSA. This CDR3 has 14 residues. The CDR3 sequence is CASRRLAGRNEQFF. In DNA form, the CDR3 reads TGTGCCAGCAGACGACTAGCGGGAAGAAATGAGCAGTTCTTC.

The gene calls are TRBV25-1 and TRBJ2-2, with 7 bases aligning to TRBD1. Unmatched junction bases numbered 2, after V lost 8 bases and J lost 2 bases. CDR1 MGHDK and CDR2 SYGVNS come from the germline V gene. There are 13 residues in the CDR3. CDR3 sequence (DNA): TGTGCCAGCGGGACAGTCAACACCGGGGAGCTGTTTTTT. Amino acid sequence: CASGTVNTGELFF.

The gene calls are TRBV19 and TRBJ2-5, with a weak D call TRBD1 (5 bases). Germline assignment: CDR1 LNHDA and CDR2 SQIVND (reference sequence). V lost 2 bases to trimming and J lost 2 bases, with 9 bases between them. The CDR3 is 14 residues long. DNA for the CDR3: TGTGCCAGTAGTATATCGGCAGGGCAAGAGACCCAGTACTTC. It yields the protein CASSISAGQETQYF.